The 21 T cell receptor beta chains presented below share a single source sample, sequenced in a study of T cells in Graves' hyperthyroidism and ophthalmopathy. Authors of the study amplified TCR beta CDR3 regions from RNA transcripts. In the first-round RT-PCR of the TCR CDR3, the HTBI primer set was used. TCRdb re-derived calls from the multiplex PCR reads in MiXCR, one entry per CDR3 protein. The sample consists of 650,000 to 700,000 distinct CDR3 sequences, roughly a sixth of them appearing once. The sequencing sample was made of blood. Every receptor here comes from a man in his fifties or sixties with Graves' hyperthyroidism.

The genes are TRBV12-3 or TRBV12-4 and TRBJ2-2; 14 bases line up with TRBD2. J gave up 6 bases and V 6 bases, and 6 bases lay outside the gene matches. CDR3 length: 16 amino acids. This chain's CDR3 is CASRRGTSGSPGELFF. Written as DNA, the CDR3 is TGTGCCAGCAGGCGTGGGACTAGCGGGAGTCCCGGGGAGCTGTTTTTT.

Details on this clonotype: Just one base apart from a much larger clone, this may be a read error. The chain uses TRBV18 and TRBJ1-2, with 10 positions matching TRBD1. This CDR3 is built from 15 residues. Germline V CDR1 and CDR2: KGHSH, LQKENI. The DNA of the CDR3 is TGTGCCAGATCACCCGGGGGACAGGGGAACTATGGCTACACCTTC. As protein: CARSPGGQGNYGYTF.

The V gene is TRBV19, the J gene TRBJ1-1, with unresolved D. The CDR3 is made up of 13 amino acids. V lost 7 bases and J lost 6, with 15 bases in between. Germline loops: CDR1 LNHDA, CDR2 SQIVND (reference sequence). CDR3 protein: CASNPSKVAEAFF. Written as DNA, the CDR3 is TGTGCCAGTAATCCGAGCAAGGTGGCTGAAGCTTTCTTT.

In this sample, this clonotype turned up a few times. The CDR3 nucleotides read TGTGCCAGCAGTGCACAGGTCTTTCAAGAGACCCAGTACTTC. Translating gives CASSAQVFQETQYF. V is TRBV6-2 or TRBV6-3 and J is TRBJ2-5, with a tentative D call TRBD1 (5 bases). Germline lookup yields CDR1 MNHEY and CDR2 SVGEGT. V lost 5 bases and J 2 bases, leaving 12 bases between the germline ends. The CDR3 runs 14 residues.

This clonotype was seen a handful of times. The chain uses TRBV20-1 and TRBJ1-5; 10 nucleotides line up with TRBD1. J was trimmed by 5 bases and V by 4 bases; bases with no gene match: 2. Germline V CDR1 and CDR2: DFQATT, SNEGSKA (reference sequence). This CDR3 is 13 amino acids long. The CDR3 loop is CSAKGTGDQPQHF. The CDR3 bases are TGCAGTGCTAAGGGGACAGGGGATCAGCCCCAGCATTTT.

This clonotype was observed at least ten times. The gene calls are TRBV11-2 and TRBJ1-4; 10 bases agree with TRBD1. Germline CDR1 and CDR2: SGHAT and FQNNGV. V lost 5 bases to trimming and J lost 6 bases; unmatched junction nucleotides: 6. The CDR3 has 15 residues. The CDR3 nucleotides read TGTGCCAGCAGCCAACGGACAGGGGGTGATGAAAAACTGTTTTTT. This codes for CASSQRTGGDEKLFF.

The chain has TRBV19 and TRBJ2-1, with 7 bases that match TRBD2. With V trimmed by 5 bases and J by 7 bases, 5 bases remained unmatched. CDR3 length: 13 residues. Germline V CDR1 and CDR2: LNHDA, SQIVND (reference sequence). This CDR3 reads CASSAGSGNEQFF. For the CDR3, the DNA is TGTGCCAGTAGTGCCGGTAGCGGGAATGAGCAGTTCTTC.

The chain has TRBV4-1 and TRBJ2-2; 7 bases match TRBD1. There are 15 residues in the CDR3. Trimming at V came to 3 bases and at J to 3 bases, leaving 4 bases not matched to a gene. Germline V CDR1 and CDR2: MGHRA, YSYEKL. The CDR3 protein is CASSQRQGYTGELFF. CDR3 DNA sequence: TGCGCCAGCAGCCAGAGACAGGGCTACACCGGGGAGCTGTTTTTT.

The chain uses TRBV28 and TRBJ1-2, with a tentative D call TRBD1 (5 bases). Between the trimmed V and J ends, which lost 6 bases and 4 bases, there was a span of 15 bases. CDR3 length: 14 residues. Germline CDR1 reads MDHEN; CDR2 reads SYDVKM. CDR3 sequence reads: CASSNSQGSYGYTF. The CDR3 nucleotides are TGTGCCAGCAGCAATTCCCAGGGCAGCTATGGCTACACCTTC.

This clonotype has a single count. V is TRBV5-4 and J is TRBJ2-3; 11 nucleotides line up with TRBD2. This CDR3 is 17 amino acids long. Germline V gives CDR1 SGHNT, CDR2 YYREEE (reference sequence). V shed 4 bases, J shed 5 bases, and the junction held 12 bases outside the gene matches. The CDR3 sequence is CASSSGELAGDEDTQYF. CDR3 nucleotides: TGTGCCAGCAGCAGTGGGGAACTAGCGGGAGATGAAGATACGCAGTATTTT.

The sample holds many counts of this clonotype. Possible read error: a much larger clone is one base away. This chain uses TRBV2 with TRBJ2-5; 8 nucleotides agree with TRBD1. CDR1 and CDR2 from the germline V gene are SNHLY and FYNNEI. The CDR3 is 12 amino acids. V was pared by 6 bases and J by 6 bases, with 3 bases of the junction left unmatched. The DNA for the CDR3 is TGTGCCAGCAGCCCAGGGGGCAAGACCCAGTACTTC. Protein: CASSPGGKTQYF.

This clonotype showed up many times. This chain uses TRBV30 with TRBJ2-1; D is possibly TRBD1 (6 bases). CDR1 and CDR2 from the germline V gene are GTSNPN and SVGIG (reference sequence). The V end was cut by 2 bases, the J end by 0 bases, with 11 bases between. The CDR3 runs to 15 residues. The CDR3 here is CAWSPGHSSYNEQFF. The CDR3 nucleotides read TGTGCCTGGAGTCCGGGACACAGCTCCTACAATGAGCAGTTCTTC.

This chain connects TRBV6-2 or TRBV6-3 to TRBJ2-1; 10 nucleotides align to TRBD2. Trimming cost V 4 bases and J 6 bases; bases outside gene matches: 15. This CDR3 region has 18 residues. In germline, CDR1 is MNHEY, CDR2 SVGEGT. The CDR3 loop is CASSSTIILAGSVNEQFF. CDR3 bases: TGTGCCAGCAGTTCCACCATTATACTAGCGGGGAGTGTCAATGAGCAGTTCTTC.

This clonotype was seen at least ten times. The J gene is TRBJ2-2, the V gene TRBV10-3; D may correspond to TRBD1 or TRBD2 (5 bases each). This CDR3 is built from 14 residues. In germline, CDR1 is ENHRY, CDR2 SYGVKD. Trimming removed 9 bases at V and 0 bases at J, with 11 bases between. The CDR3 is CAMTGTANTGELFF. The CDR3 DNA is TGTGCCATGACCGGGACCGCGAACACCGGGGAGCTGTTTTTT.

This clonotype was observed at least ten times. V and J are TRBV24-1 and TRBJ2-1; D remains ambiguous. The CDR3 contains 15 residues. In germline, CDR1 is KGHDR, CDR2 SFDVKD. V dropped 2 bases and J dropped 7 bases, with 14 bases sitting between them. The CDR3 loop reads CATSDSASFENEQFF. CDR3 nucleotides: TGTGCCACCAGTGATTCGGCTAGTTTCGAGAATGAGCAGTTCTTC.

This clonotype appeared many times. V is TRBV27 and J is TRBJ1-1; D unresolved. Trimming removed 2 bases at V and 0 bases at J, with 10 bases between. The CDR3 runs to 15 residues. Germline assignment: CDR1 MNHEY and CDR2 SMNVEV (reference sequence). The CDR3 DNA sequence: TGTGCCAGCAGTTTAGGGCAGGCTTTGAACACTGAAGCTTTCTTT. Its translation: CASSLGQALNTEAFF.

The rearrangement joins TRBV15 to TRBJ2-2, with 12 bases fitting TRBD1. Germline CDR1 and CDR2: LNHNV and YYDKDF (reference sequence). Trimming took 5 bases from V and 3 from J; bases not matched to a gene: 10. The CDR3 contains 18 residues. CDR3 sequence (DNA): TGTGCCACCAGCGGGGACAGGGGGCGCTTAAAGGACACCGGGGAGCTGTTTTTT. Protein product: CATSGDRGRLKDTGELFF.

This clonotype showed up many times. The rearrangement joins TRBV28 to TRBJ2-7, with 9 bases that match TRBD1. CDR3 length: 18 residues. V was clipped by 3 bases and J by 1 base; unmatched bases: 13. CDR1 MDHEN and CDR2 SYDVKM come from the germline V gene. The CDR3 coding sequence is TGTGCCAGCAGTTTGATCGGGGACAGGGAACTTTTATCCTACGAGCAGTACTTC. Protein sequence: CASSLIGDRELLSYEQYF.

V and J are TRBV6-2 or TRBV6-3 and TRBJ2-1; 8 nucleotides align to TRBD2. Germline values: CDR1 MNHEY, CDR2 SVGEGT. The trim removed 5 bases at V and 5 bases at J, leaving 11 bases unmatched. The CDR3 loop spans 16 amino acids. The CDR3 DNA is TGTGCCAGCAGTCGGGGAACTAGCGGCCCTAACAATGAGCAGTTCTTC. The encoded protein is CASSRGTSGPNNEQFF.

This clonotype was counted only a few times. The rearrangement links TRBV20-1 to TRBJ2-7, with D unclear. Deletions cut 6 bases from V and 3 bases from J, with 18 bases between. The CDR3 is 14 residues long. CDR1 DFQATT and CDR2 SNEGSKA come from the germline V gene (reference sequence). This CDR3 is CSAPPRGISYEQYF. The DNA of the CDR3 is TGCAGTGCCCCGCCCCGCGGTATAAGCTACGAGCAGTACTTC.

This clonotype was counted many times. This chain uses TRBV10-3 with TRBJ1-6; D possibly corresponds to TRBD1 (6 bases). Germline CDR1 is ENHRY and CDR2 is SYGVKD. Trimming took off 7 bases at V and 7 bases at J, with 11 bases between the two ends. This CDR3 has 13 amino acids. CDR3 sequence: CAITGGLNSPLHF. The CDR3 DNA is TGTGCCATCACTGGGGGCCTAAATTCACCCCTCCACTTT.